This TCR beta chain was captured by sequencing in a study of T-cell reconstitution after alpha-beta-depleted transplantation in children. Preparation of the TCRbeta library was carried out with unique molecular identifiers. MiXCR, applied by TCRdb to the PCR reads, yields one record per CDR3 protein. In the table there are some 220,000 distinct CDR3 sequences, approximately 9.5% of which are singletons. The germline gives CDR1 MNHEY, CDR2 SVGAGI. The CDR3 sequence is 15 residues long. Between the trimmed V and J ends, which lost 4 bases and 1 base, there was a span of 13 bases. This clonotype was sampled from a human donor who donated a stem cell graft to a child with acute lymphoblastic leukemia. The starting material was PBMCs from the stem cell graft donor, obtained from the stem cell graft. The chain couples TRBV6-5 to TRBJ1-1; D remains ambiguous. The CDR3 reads CASSSQAEGNTEAFF. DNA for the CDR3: TGTGCCAGCAGTTCCCAGGCCGAGGGGAACACTGAAGCTTTCTTT.